Given below is one T cell receptor beta chain in context. At one boundary the junction diverges from the germline segment, which might be a read error. The entry originates in a study of T cell changes during pregnancy in multiple sclerosis. Data came from immunoSEQ multiplex PCR; TCRdb stores just in-frame clones and leaves some out. Found here are about 60,000 clones, about nine tenths of them singletons; the top ten hold approximately 0.8%. Here the sequenced sample was CD4+ T cells from peripheral blood mononuclear cells, taken in the first trimester of pregnancy. This receptor was obtained from a female donor with multiple sclerosis, enrolled in a pregnancy study.

The CDR3 here is CASSRHTGGDSNQPRHF. In DNA, the CDR3 is TGTGCCAGCAGTCGACATACAGGGGGCGATAGCAATCAGCCCCGGCATTTT. V gene TRBV7-2 combines with J gene TRBJ1-5, with 9 bases identical to TRBD1. Germline V lookup: CDR1 SGHTA, CDR2 FQGNSA. The CDR3 extends over 17 amino acids.